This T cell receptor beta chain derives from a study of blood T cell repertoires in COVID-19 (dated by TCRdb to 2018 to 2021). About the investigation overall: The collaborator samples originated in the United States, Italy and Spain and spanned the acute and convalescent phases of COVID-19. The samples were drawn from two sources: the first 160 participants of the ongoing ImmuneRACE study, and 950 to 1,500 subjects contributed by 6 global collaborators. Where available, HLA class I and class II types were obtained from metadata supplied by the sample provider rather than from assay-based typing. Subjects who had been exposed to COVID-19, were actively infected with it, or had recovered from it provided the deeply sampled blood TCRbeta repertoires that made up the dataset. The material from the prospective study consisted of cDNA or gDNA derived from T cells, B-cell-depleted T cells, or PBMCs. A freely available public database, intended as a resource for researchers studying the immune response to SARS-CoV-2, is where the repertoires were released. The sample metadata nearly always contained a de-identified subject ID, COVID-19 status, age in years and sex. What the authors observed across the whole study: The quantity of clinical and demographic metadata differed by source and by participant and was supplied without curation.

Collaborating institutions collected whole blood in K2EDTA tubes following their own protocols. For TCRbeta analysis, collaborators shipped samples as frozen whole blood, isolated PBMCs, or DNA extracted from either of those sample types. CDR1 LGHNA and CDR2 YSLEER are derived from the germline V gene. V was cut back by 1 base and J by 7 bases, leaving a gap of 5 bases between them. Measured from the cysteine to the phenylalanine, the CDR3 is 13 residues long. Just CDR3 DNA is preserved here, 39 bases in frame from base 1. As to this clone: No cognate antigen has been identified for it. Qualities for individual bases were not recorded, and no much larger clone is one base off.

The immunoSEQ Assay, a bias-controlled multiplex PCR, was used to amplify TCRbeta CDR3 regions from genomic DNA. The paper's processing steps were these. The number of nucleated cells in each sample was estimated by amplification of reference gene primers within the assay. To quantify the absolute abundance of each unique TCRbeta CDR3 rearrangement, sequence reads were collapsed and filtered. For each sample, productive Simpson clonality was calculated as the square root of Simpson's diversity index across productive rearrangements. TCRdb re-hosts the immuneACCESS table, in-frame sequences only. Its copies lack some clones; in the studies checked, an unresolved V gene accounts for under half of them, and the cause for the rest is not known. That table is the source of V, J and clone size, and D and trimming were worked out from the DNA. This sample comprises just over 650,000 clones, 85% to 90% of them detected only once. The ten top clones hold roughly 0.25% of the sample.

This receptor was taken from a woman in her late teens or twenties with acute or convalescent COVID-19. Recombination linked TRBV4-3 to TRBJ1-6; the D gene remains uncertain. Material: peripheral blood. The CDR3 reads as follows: CASSQAPNSPLHF. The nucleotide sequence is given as TGCGCCAGCAGCCAAGCCCCGAATTCACCCCTCCACTTT.